A selection of T cell receptor beta chains follows, all from one sample in a study of T cell changes during pregnancy in multiple sclerosis. The data were produced by immunoSEQ multiplex PCR, yet TCRdb's version contains in-frame clones alone and is incomplete. The table lists tens of thousands of clones, 70% to 90% of them singletons. Source: peripheral blood, taken in the first trimester of pregnancy. The receptors come from a female donor in good health, enrolled as a control in a pregnancy study. Both conserved end residues are part of each CDR3. The order of the fields is D gene, V gene, clone size, J gene, CDR3 DNA, CDR3 protein. D genes are given only for firm matches. Clone size appears in some rows only: once, few, many, or a class for an expanded clone.

>TRBD1|TRBV6-5|NA|TRBJ1-5
TGTGCCAGCAGGAGGACAGGGAATCAGCCCCAGCATTTT
CASRRTGNQPQHF
>TRBD2|TRBV9|NA|TRBJ2-3
TGTGCCAGCAGCCCTACCTGGGGTAGCGGGAGTGTCACAGATACGCAGTATTTT
CASSPTWGSGSVTDTQYF
>NA|TRBV6-5|NA|TRBJ2-7
TGTGCCAGCAGAAAGACAGTCTACGAGCAGTACTTC
CASRKTVYEQYF
>TRBD1|TRBV2|NA|TRBJ1-5
TGTGCCAGCAGTGACGGACAGGGCAATCAGCCCCAGCATTTT
CASSDGQGNQPQHF
>TRBD2|TRBV19|NA|TRBJ2-3
TGTGCCAGTAGTACCGGGACTAGCGGCACAGATACGCAGTATTTT
CASSTGTSGTDTQYF
>NA|TRBV6-5|NA|TRBJ1-2
TGTGCCAGCAGTTACTCGAACCCCGGGGGCTACACCTTC
CASSYSNPGGYTF
>NA|TRBV18|few|TRBJ1-1
TGTGCCAGCTCACTCGGACAGAACACTGAAGCTTTCTTT
CASSLGQNTEAFF
>TRBD2|TRBV7-9|once|TRBJ2-1
TGTGCCAGCAGCTTCGGGCTAGCGGTCCCCAATGAGCAGTTCTTC
CASSFGLAVPNEQFF
>NA|TRBV23-1|NA|TRBJ1-5
TGCGCCAGCAGTCTGTGGCACCTTGAGGGCAATCAGCCCCAGCATTTT
CASSLWHLEGNQPQHF
>NA|TRBV10-3|NA|TRBJ2-6
TGTGCCATCAGTGAGTCTTCCCTCTCTGGGGCCAACGTCCTGACTTTC
CAISESSLSGANVLTF